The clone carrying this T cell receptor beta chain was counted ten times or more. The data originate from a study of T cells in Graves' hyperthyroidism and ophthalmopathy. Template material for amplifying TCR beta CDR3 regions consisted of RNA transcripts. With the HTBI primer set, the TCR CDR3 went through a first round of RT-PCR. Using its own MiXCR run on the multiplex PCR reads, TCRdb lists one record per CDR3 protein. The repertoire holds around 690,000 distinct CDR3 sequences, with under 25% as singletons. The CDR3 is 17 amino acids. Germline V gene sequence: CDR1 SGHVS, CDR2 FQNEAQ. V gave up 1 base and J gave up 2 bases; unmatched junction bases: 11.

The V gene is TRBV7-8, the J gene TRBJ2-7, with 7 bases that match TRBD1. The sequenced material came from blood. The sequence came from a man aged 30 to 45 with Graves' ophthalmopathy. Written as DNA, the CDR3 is TGTGCCAGCAGCTTAGTGAGGGGACAGCAAAAGACCTACGAGCAGTACTTC. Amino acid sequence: CASSLVRGQQKTYEQYF.